Listed below are T cell receptor beta chains from one sample, sequenced in a study of early T cells in non-severe SARS-CoV-2 infection. TCRdb re-derived calls from the 5' RACE reads in MiXCR, one entry per CDR3 protein. The sample includes around 61,000 distinct CDR3 sequences, 10% to 12% seen only once; the top ten take 1.5% to 2%. Sequences were obtained from whole blood. The receptors were gathered from an adult who was a healthcare worker with PCR-confirmed SARS-CoV-2 infection or an uninfected control (not recorded which). Both conserved end residues are part of each CDR3.

j_call,v_call,cdr3_aa
TRBJ2-7,TRBV10-2,CASSGLQTGATYEQYF
TRBJ2-3,TRBV12-3/TRBV12-4,CASRTGYTDTQYF
TRBJ1-1,TRBV12-3/TRBV12-4,CASSPYSGQGKWTEAFF
TRBJ2-7,TRBV2,CASSAGPGEQYF
TRBJ2-7,TRBV3-1,CASSQQQGPRSSYEQYF
TRBJ2-1,TRBV9,CASSVVDEQFF
TRBJ2-5,TRBV7-2,CASSLGPQETQYF
TRBJ1-5,TRBV6-5,CASSYSIGGSQPQHF
TRBJ2-1,TRBV5-1,CASSFRDSYNEQFF
TRBJ2-3,TRBV21-1,CASSKEQRGEGPDTQYF
TRBJ1-4,TRBV7-9,CASSRGTVHEKLFF
TRBJ2-1,TRBV6-2/TRBV6-3,CASSLQVNEQFF
TRBJ1-2,TRBV20-1,CSARDPRDSYGYTF
TRBJ1-4,TRBV7-9,CASSPTAGSGEKLFF
TRBJ2-3,TRBV6-2/TRBV6-3,CASSQGQAGTSRDTQYF
TRBJ1-1,TRBV11-2,CASSFQGASEAFF
TRBJ2-3,TRBV7-8,CASSSRWGQSTDTQYF
TRBJ2-5,TRBV2,CASSSGLAGRFQETQYF
TRBJ1-1,TRBV3-1,CASSPTATNTEAFF
TRBJ2-5,TRBV7-2,CASSLGQAGETQYF
TRBJ1-5,TRBV11-2,CASSNQGAGQPQHF
TRBJ1-2,TRBV5-5,CASSLDLQGGYGYTF
TRBJ1-4,TRBV7-9,CASSRDSNEKLFF